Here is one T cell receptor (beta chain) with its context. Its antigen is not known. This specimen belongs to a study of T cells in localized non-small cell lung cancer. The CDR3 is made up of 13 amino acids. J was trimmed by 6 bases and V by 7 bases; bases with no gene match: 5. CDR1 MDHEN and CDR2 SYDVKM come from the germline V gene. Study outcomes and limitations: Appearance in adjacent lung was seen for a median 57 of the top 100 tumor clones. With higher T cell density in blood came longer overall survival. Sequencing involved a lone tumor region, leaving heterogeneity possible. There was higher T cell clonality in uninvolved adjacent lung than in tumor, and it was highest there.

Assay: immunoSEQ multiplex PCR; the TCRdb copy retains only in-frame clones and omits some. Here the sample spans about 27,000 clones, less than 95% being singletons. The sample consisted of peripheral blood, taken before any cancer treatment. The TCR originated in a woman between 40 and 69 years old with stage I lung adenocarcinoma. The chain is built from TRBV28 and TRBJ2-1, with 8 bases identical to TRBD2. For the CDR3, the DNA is TGTGCCAGCATCACCGGGACTAGCAATGAGCAGTTCTTC. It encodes CASITGTSNEQFF. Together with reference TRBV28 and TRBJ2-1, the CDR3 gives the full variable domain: DVKVTQSSRYLVKRTGEKVFLECVQDMDHENMFWYRQDPGLGLRLIYFSYDVKMKEKGDIPEGYSVSREKKERFSLILESASTNQTSMYLCASITGTSNEQFFGPGTRLTVL.